This TCR beta chain was documented in a study of blood T cells in healthy people across ages. Study outcomes and limitations: Greater diversity and more naive CD4+ cells were seen in long-lived donors than in aged donors. Naive T cell percentage and TCR beta diversity correlated strongly.

V lost 7 bases and J lost 3; bases outside the gene matches: 8. There are 14 residues in the CDR3. CDR1 and CDR2 from the germline V gene are SGHRS and YFSETQ. Concerning this clonotype itself: The antigen remains undetermined.

For every donor, a draw yielded ten milliliters of peripheral blood. With a J-beta primer mix and a sample-barcoded 5' primer, a second PCR ran about 7 to 12 cycles. Each CDR3 protein gets one entry after TCRdb re-called the 5' RACE reads with MiXCR. The sample shows about 1.4 million distinct CDR3 sequences, 55% to 75% of them seen only once. The clonotype originates from a man younger than 30 in good health. The chain links TRBV5-1 to TRBJ2-7, with 9 bases aligning to TRBD1. Sequencing was performed on blood. The CDR3 DNA reads as TGCGCCAGCGGAGGGACAGGGCGTGACTACGAGCAGTACTTC. Translation gives CASGGTGRDYEQYF.